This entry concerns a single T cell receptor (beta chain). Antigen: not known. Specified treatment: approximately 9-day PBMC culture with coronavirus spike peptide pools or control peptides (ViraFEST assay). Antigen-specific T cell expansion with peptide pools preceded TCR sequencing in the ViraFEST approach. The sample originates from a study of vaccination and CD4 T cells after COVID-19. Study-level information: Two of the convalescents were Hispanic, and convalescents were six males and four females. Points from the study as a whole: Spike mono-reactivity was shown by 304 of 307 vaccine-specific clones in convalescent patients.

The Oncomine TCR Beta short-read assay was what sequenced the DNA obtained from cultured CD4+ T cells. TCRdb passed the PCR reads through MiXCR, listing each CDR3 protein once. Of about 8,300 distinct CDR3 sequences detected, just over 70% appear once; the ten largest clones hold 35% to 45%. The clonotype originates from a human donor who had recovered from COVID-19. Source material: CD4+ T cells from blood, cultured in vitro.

CDR3 nucleotides: TGTGCCAGCAGTGAACAGGGTACGGGGGGCTATGGCTACACCTTC. This encodes CASSEQGTGGYGYTF. The V gene is TRBV2, the J gene TRBJ1-2, with a possible D match to TRBD1 (5 bases). The germline CDR1 and CDR2 sequences are SNHLY and FYNNEI. This CDR3 is built from 15 residues. The germline V and J ends were trimmed by 2 bases and 4 bases, with 14 bases remaining between them. Based on the CDR3 plus reference TRBV2 and TRBJ1-2, the full variable domain is EPEVTQTPSHQVTQMGQEVILRCVPISNHLYFYWYRQILGQKVEFLVSFYNNEISEKSEIFDDQFSVERPDGSNFTLKIRSTKLEDSAMYFCASSEQGTGGYGYTFGSGTRLTVV.